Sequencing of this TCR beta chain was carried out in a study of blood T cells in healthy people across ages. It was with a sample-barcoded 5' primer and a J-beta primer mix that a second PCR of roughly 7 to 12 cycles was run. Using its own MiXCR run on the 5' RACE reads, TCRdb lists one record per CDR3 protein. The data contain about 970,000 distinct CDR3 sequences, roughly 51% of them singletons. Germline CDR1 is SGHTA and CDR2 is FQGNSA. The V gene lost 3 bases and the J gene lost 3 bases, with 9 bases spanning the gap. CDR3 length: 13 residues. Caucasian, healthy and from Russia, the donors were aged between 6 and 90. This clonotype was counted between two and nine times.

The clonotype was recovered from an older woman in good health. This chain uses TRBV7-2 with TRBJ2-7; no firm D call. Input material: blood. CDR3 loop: CASSFHSLYEQYF. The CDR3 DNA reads TGTGCCAGCAGCTTCCACAGCCTCTACGAGCAGTACTTC.